The 22 T cell receptor beta chains in this list originate from one sample, sequenced in a study of early T cells in non-severe SARS-CoV-2 infection. MiXCR, run by TCRdb on the 5' RACE reads, gives a single entry per CDR3 protein. Seen here are 25,000 to 35,000 distinct CDR3 sequences, roughly 5.8% observed once, and the top ten hold 5% to 5.5%. The sequencing input was whole blood. The origin of the receptors is an adult who was a healthcare worker with PCR-confirmed SARS-CoV-2 infection or an uninfected control (not recorded which).

Points on this clonotype: A read error is possible here, since a much larger clone lies one base away. The chain combines TRBV5-4 with TRBJ2-7; D is possibly TRBD1 (5 bases). CDR3 size: 17 residues. Per the germline V gene, CDR1 is SGHNT and CDR2 is YYREEE (reference sequence). The CDR3 loop reads CVSSPDTPLGHSYEQYF. In nucleotides, the CDR3 is TGTGTCAGCAGCCCTGACACCCCACTGGGGCACTCCTACGAGCAGTACTTC.

Concerning this clonotype: Since a much larger clone is just one base distant, this may be a read error. CDR3: CTSRPGLVGETQYF. The CDR3 DNA reads as TGTACCAGCCGCCCTGGACTAGTCGGCGAGACCCAGTACTTC. V is TRBV5-4 and J is TRBJ2-5; 7 bases agree with TRBD2. The germline V gene has CDR1 SGHNT and CDR2 YYREEE (reference sequence). CDR3 length: 14 amino acids.

In its sample, this clonotype was seen a few times. The V call is TRBV5-1, the J call TRBJ2-7; D is uncertain. V lost 4 bases, J lost 3 bases, and 8 bases lay in between. CDR1 is SGHRS, CDR2 YFSETQ, per germline. The CDR3 totals 12 residues. CDR3: CASSPPGYEQYF. The CDR3 DNA reads TGCGCCAGCAGCCCCCCAGGCTACGAGCAGTACTTC.

This clonotype was seen ten or more times. The rearrangement uses TRBV7-6 and TRBJ2-3; a possible D gene is TRBD2 (5 bases). Per the germline V gene, CDR1 is SGHVS and CDR2 is FNYEAQ. Trimming took 1 base from V and 6 from J, leaving 23 bases between them. This CDR3 comprises 18 residues. As DNA, the CDR3 is TGTGCCAGCAGCTTAGGCCGGCGCCGCGGAAAACCGGGGGATACGCAGTATTTT. Residues: CASSLGRRRGKPGDTQYF.

Many counts were recorded for this clonotype. The V and J genes are TRBV11-2 and TRBJ1-3; no clear D gene. Germline V CDR1 and CDR2: SGHAT, FQNNGV. V was cut by 2 bases and J by 4 bases, with 3 bases left in between. This CDR3 region has 12 residues. In DNA form, the CDR3 reads TGTGCCAGCAGCTTAAACGGAAACACCATATATTTT. This encodes CASSLNGNTIYF.

This clonotype was counted at least ten times. The chain employs TRBV6-2 or TRBV6-3 and TRBJ1-1, with no clear D. V dropped 2 bases and J dropped 2 bases, with 3 bases sitting between them. The CDR3 has 12 residues. The germline gives CDR1 MNHEY, CDR2 SVGEGT. The CDR3 spells CASSYDNTEAFF. In DNA form, the CDR3 reads TGTGCCAGCAGTTACGACAACACTGAAGCTTTCTTT.

This clonotype was recorded at least ten times. The chain combines TRBV7-6 with TRBJ1-3; D unclear. This CDR3 region has 16 residues. Germline CDR1 and CDR2: SGHVS and FNYEAQ. The V end lost 3 bases, the J end lost 2 bases, and 14 bases lay between the germline ends. CDR3 DNA sequence: TGTGCCAGCAGCTTGACCCCAGGTTCGGCTGGAAACACCATATATTTT. Translating gives CASSLTPGSAGNTIYF.

This clonotype came up many times. This chain uses TRBV30 with TRBJ1-1; 9 bases map to TRBD1. Unmatched junction bases numbered 7, after V lost 2 bases and J lost 9 bases. The germline V gene has CDR1 GTSNPN and CDR2 SVGIG (reference sequence). The CDR3 is 13 amino acids. CDR3 nucleotide sequence: TGTGCCTGGAGTCCCGGACAGGGGACGCAAGCTTTCTTT. Its protein is CAWSPGQGTQAFF.

This clonotype was found many times. This chain uses TRBV18 with TRBJ2-7; a weak D match, TRBD1 (5 bases). The ends were cut back, 0 bases at V and 2 bases at J, with 8 bases in the middle. This CDR3 is 14 amino acids long. The V gene's germline CDR1 is KGHSH and CDR2 LQKENI. CDR3: CASSPPTVTYEQYF. The CDR3 nucleotides are TGTGCCAGCTCACCACCGACAGTCACCTACGAGCAGTACTTC.

A few counts support this clonotype. The V call is TRBV29-1, the J call TRBJ2-5; 7 bases map to TRBD2. Germline lookup yields CDR1 SQVTM and CDR2 ANQGSEA. J gave up 4 bases and V 7 bases, and 6 bases lay outside the gene matches. The CDR3 extends over 12 amino acids. The CDR3 protein is CSAHGGGETQYF. The CDR3 DNA sequence: TGCAGCGCCCATGGCGGGGGAGAGACCCAGTACTTC. Full variable domain (missing parts from reference TRBV29-1 and TRBJ2-5): SAVISQKPSRDICQRGTSLTIQCQVDSQVTMMFWYRQQPGQSLTLIATANQGSEATYESGFVIDKFPISRPNLTFSTLTVSNMSPEDSSIYLCSAHGGGETQYFGPGTRLLVL.

This clonotype was recorded at least ten times. The rearrangement links TRBV7-2 to TRBJ2-1; 10 bases are shared with TRBD2. V gave up 2 bases and J gave up 3 bases; unmatched junction bases: 1. This CDR3 has 15 residues. Germline lookup yields CDR1 SGHTA and CDR2 FQGNSA. The CDR3 region is CASSLIAGGYNEQFF. The CDR3 bases are TGTGCCAGCAGCTTAATAGCGGGGGGCTACAATGAGCAGTTCTTC.

In the case of this clonotype: A much larger clone differs from this one at a single base, so this may be a read error. The rearrangement joins TRBV2 to TRBJ1-1; D possibly corresponds to TRBD1 (5 bases). Trimming shortened V by 8 bases and J by 5 bases, and 15 bases separated the two germline ends. Looked up from germline, CDR1 is SNHLY and CDR2 is FYNNEI. The CDR3 is 13 residues long. CDR3 nucleotides: TGTGCCAGCTCGCGTAGACAGAAGACTGAAGCTTTCTTT. Its translation is CASSRRQKTEAFF. Full variable domain (missing parts from reference TRBV2 and TRBJ1-1): EPEVTQTPSHQVTQMGQEVILRCVPISNHLYFYWYRQILGQKVEFLVSFYNNEISEKSEIFDDQFSVERPDGSNFTLKIRSTKLEDSAMYFCASSRRQKTEAFFGQGTRLTVV.

Ten or more counts support this clonotype. The genes are TRBV29-1 and TRBJ2-7, with D possibly being TRBD1 or TRBD2 (5 bases each). V was cut by 4 bases and J by 5 bases, with 15 bases left in between. CDR3 length: 13 residues. Germline V gene lookup returns CDR1 SQVTM and CDR2 ANQGSEA. This chain's CDR3 is CSVGRGLHNEQYF. In DNA form, the CDR3 reads TGCAGCGTTGGACGGGGCCTGCATAACGAGCAGTACTTC.

This sequence joins TRBV7-9 and TRBJ2-1, with 15 bases fitting TRBD2. This CDR3 spans 16 amino acids. Looked up from germline, CDR1 is SEHNR and CDR2 is FQNEAQ (reference sequence). J lost 7 bases, V lost 5 bases, and 6 bases had no gene match. The CDR3 DNA is TGTGCCAGCAGCACCCGGACTAGCGGGGGGGGAAATGAGCAGTTCTTC. As protein: CASSTRTSGGGNEQFF.

This clonotype was counted at least ten times. The chain joins TRBV14 to TRBJ2-3, with 7 bases identical to TRBD2. CDR1 SGHDN and CDR2 FVKESK come from the germline V gene. The junction had 6 bases not matched to a gene; V was cut back by 2 bases and J by 4 bases. The CDR3 has 15 amino acids. The CDR3 nucleotides read TGTGCCAGCAGCCAAACGGGACTACCCCCAGATACGCAGTATTTT. This encodes CASSQTGLPPDTQYF.

This clonotype was observed a handful of times. J is TRBJ2-5 and V is TRBV20-1, with 8 bases fitting TRBD1. The V segment lost 6 bases and the J segment 4 bases; nucleotides outside the gene matches: 10. Per germline, CDR1 DFQATT and CDR2 SNEGSKA (reference sequence). The CDR3 has 14 residues. CDR3 in amino acids: CSARGGQAIETQYF. The CDR3 DNA reads TGCAGTGCCCGAGGGGGACAGGCCATAGAGACCCAGTACTTC.

At least ten counts were recorded for this clonotype. The genes are TRBV10-3 and TRBJ2-5, with D hard to call. This CDR3 is built from 12 residues. The ends were cut back, 6 bases at V and 1 base at J, with 6 bases in the middle. Germline V gene lookup returns CDR1 ENHRY and CDR2 SYGVKD. In DNA form, the CDR3 reads TGTGCCATCAGCGACACCCAAGAGACCCAGTACTTC. Translation: CAISDTQETQYF.

This clonotype has just a few counts. The chain uses TRBV5-1 and TRBJ2-7; unclear D gene. Trimming took 3 bases from V and 7 from J, leaving 5 bases between them. The V gene's germline CDR1 is SGHRS and CDR2 YFSETQ. The CDR3 runs to 10 residues. The CDR3 reads CASSWWEQYF. In nucleotides, the CDR3 is TGCGCCAGCAGCTGGTGGGAGCAGTACTTC.

This clonotype was seen more than once but under ten times. The CDR3: CASSTTSGTTTETQYF. CDR3 coding DNA: TGTGCCAGCAGCACAACTAGCGGGACTACGACAGAGACCCAGTACTTC. The J gene is TRBJ2-5, the V gene TRBV13; 10 bases fit TRBD2. This CDR3 comprises 16 residues. Looked up from germline, CDR1 is PRHDT and CDR2 is FYEKMQ (reference sequence). The V and J ends lost 5 bases and 4 bases, in that order; junction bases with no gene match: 10.

The chain couples TRBV20-1 to TRBJ2-3; TRBD2 is a possible D gene (6 bases). The germline V gene has CDR1 DFQATT and CDR2 SNEGSKA (reference sequence). V was cut by 4 bases and J by 1 base, with 9 bases left in between. The length of the CDR3 is 13 residues. Here the CDR3 DNA reads TGCAGTGCTACTTGGGGGGGCACAGATACGCAGTATTTT. It encodes CSATWGGTDTQYF.

This clonotype was picked up a small number of times. The V call is TRBV6-6, the J call TRBJ2-5; D is perhaps TRBD2 (6 bases). CDR3 length: 14 residues. The V and J ends lost 0 bases and 5 bases respectively, with 10 bases between them. Germline lookup yields CDR1 MNHNY and CDR2 SVGAGI (reference sequence). In nucleotides, the CDR3 is TGTGCCAGCAGTTACTCTCCGGGGGTGGAGACCCAGTACTTC. Encoded protein: CASSYSPGVETQYF.

This clonotype occurred many times. This chain links TRBV18 with TRBJ2-7; D is perhaps TRBD1 (5 bases). From germline, CDR1 is KGHSH and CDR2 LQKENI. CDR3 length equals 11 residues. The V end lost 4 bases, the J end lost 9 bases, and 10 bases lay between the germline ends. Written as DNA, the CDR3 is TGTGCCAGCTCACGGGCTCAGGGGCAGTACTTC. It specifies CASSRAQGQYF.